This T cell receptor beta chain was observed in a study of shared clonotypes between healthy human individuals. The naive CD8 subset, CD45RO-negative cells positively selected for CCR7, excluded terminally differentiated effector memory CD45RA+ cells. After removal of 8 bases from V and 3 bases from J, the junction contained 5 bases not matched to a gene. CDR1 LNHNV and CDR2 YYDKDF come from the germline V gene (reference sequence). The CDR3 is 14 residues long. TCRdb's table, derived via immunoSEQ multiplex PCR, lists solely in-frame clones and lacks some. The sample lists about 680,000 clones; about 90% were seen once.

The sequenced sample consisted of naive CD8+ T cells sorted from blood. The chain employs TRBV15 and TRBJ2-7; 12 nucleotides agree with TRBD1. The TCR originated in a man aged 25-45 years in good health. CDR3 in amino acids: CATGTGGVIYEQYF. The DNA of the CDR3 is TGTGCCACCGGGACAGGGGGCGTCATCTACGAGCAGTACTTC.